A selection of T cell receptor beta chains follows, all from one sample in a study of shared clonotypes between healthy human individuals. Here immunoSEQ multiplex PCR was the method, and the copy in TCRdb shows in-frame clones only, minus some. This table holds about 2 million clones, about 95% found once. Source material: naive CD8+ T cells sorted from blood. The receptors were gathered from a man between 18 and 35 years old in good health. Each CDR3 is given without its conserved first and last residue.

CDR3 protein: AIQRQGARDYGYT
V gene: TRBV5-4
J gene: TRBJ1-2

CDR3 protein: ASEGTSGTYEQY
V gene: TRBV28
J gene: TRBJ2-7

CDR3 protein: ASSLTDSGANVLT
V gene: TRBV7-6
J gene: TRBJ2-6

CDR3 protein: ASSLDWTVRNYEQY
V gene: TRBV11-2
J gene: TRBJ2-7

CDR3 protein: ASSGQGEETQY
V gene: TRBV7-9
J gene: TRBJ2-5

CDR3 protein: ASSRPGPDYEQY
V gene: TRBV5-6
J gene: TRBJ2-7

CDR3 protein: ASSWGTSGGNANTGELF
V gene: TRBV27
J gene: TRBJ2-2

CDR3 protein: ASSRTGLAGEDTQY
V gene: TRBV19
J gene: TRBJ2-3

CDR3 protein: ASSIIGLGQHTEAF
V gene: TRBV19
J gene: TRBJ1-1

CDR3 protein: ASSLPGEVPYEQY
V gene: TRBV7-9
J gene: TRBJ2-7

CDR3 protein: ATHDWDQGNTIY
V gene: TRBV15
J gene: TRBJ1-3

CDR3 protein: ASSPSELVTSGDSSYNEQF
V gene: TRBV4-3
J gene: TRBJ2-1

CDR3 protein: ASSPPGYNEQF
V gene: TRBV11-2
J gene: TRBJ2-1

CDR3 protein: ASSQTGDSGNTIY
V gene: TRBV28
J gene: TRBJ1-3

CDR3 protein: ASSLAAREAF
V gene: TRBV7-9
J gene: TRBJ1-1

CDR3 protein: ATSRASTDTQY
V gene: TRBV15
J gene: TRBJ2-3

CDR3 protein: ASREAGFSTEAF
V gene: TRBV27
J gene: TRBJ1-1

CDR3 protein: ASSLGPGAGNTIY
V gene: TRBV13
J gene: TRBJ1-3

CDR3 protein: ASSQAGGGRDEQY
V gene: TRBV4-1
J gene: TRBJ2-7

CDR3 protein: ASSYTSSGVTDTQY
V gene: TRBV6-5
J gene: TRBJ2-3

CDR3 protein: ASSLFPGGTYGYT
V gene: TRBV5-4
J gene: TRBJ1-2

CDR3 protein: ASSAGLAGEYEQY
V gene: TRBV2
J gene: TRBJ2-7

CDR3 protein: AGEARSGEQY
V gene: TRBV30
J gene: TRBJ2-7

CDR3 protein: ASSFDRGSGNTIY
V gene: TRBV9
J gene: TRBJ1-3

CDR3 protein: ASSIGISYEQY
V gene: TRBV6-5
J gene: TRBJ2-7

CDR3 protein: ASDGNTEAF
V gene: TRBV6-6
J gene: TRBJ1-1

CDR3 protein: ASRPGGGRSYEQY
V gene: TRBV7-8
J gene: TRBJ2-7

CDR3 protein: ASSTSVQETQY
V gene: TRBV7-9
J gene: TRBJ2-5

CDR3 protein: ASSPVLGTSGLATGELF
V gene: TRBV7-9
J gene: TRBJ2-2

CDR3 protein: ASTGGYGYT
V gene: TRBV25-1
J gene: TRBJ1-2

CDR3 protein: ASSLGGTDTQY
V gene: TRBV5-4
J gene: TRBJ2-3

CDR3 protein: ASSFYSSSGGYEQY
V gene: TRBV7-2
J gene: TRBJ2-7

CDR3 protein: ASSQDRGLAGGEQF
V gene: TRBV4-3
J gene: TRBJ2-1

CDR3 protein: ASSPTGVRGYNEQF
V gene: TRBV27
J gene: TRBJ2-1

CDR3 protein: ASSQEPAGTSEQY
V gene: TRBV10-2
J gene: TRBJ2-7

CDR3 protein: ASSPHPPASGGRAGELF
V gene: TRBV13
J gene: TRBJ2-2

CDR3 protein: ATSRDGISNTGELF
V gene: TRBV15
J gene: TRBJ2-2

CDR3 protein: ASRKAWGDYEQY
V gene: TRBV4-3
J gene: TRBJ2-7

CDR3 protein: AWIPRNIGPEAF
V gene: TRBV30
J gene: TRBJ1-1

CDR3 protein: ASTPGTGTYEQY
V gene: TRBV2
J gene: TRBJ2-7